These 28 T cell receptor beta chains were all obtained from the same sample, sequenced in a study of blood T cell repertoires in COVID-19. The data were produced by immunoSEQ multiplex PCR, yet TCRdb's version contains in-frame clones alone and is incomplete. The sample shows fewer than 70,000 clones, approximately 88% of them seen only once. Material: peripheral blood. These receptors all stem from a human donor in a cohort sampled during active COVID-19.

A single count supports this clone. The genes are TRBV30 and TRBJ1-2, with unresolved D. This CDR3 region has 13 residues. Trimming cost V 0 bases and J 6 bases, with 11 bases left between them. CDR1 is GTSNPN and CDR2 is SVGIG in the germline V gene (reference sequence). CDR3 nucleotide sequence: TGTGCCTGGAGTGTACAAGGAGGGAATGGCTACACCTTC. Its translation: CAWSVQGGNGYTF.

The table lists this clone with a few counts. The genes are TRBV7-2 and TRBJ2-7; 7 bases line up with TRBD2. This CDR3 is 13 amino acids long. Germline V gene sequence: CDR1 SGHTA, CDR2 FQGNSA. V gave up 0 bases and J gave up 7 bases; unmatched junction bases: 3. The CDR3 DNA reads TGTGCCAGCAGCTTAGCGGCAGCGGGAGAGCAGTACTTC. Amino acid sequence: CASSLAAAGEQYF.

The gene calls are TRBV28 and TRBJ2-3; 9 bases are shared with TRBD2. The V gene's germline CDR1 is MDHEN and CDR2 SYDVKM. Trimming cost V 3 bases and J 4 bases; bases outside gene matches: 8. The CDR3 totals 16 residues. The CDR3 DNA follows: TGTGCCAGCAGTTTTATTAGCGGGAGTTGGTCAGATACGCAGTATTTT. It encodes CASSFISGSWSDTQYF.

The chain employs TRBV6-2 or TRBV6-3 and TRBJ1-1; no clear D gene. The CDR3 spans 13 residues. The V gene lost 2 bases and the J gene lost 0 bases, with 4 bases spanning the gap. CDR1 is MNHEY and CDR2 is SVGEGT in the germline V gene. CDR3 in DNA: TGTGCCAGCAGTTACAGCGTGAACACTGAAGCTTTCTTT. Its protein product is CASSYSVNTEAFF.

The chain links TRBV6-5 to TRBJ2-7, with 8 bases lining up with TRBD2. Per germline, CDR1 MNHEY and CDR2 SVGAGI. V shed 8 bases and J 5 bases; nucleotides not matched to a gene: 14. This CDR3 is 15 amino acids long. The CDR3 bases are TGTGCCAGCGTGCGGGAGGCACCTTCCAGCCACGAGCAGTACTTC. Its protein is CASVREAPSSHEQYF.

The chain carries TRBV4-1 and TRBJ2-2, with a possible D match to TRBD1 (5 bases). The CDR3 length is 14 residues. Germline assignment: CDR1 MGHRA and CDR2 YSYEKL. V was shortened by 4 bases and J by 6 bases, with 12 bases between the two germline ends. Written as DNA, the CDR3 is TGCGCCAGCAGCCGACCCGACAGCTCCGGGGAGCTGTTTTTT. Its protein is CASSRPDSSGELFF.

The chain joins TRBV5-1 to TRBJ1-2; 7 nucleotides match TRBD1. Germline trimming cut 3 bases from V and 4 bases from J; bases unmatched to any gene: 3. CDR1 SGHRS and CDR2 YFSETQ come from the germline V gene. The CDR3 runs to 13 residues. The CDR3: CASSSGQFYGYTF. CDR3 nucleotide sequence: TGCGCCAGCAGCTCGGGACAGTTCTATGGCTACACCTTC.

The rearrangement links TRBV11-3 to TRBJ2-2, with a tentative D call TRBD1 (6 bases). Germline V CDR1 and CDR2: SGHNT, YENEEA. V shed 5 bases and J shed 6 bases, with 13 bases lying between them. The CDR3 is 14 residues long. CDR3 coding DNA: TGTGCCAGCAGCGTACAGGGCTCGGCCGGGGAGCTGTTTTTT. This encodes CASSVQGSAGELFF.

V is TRBV30 and J is TRBJ2-2, with D unresolved. Germline values: CDR1 GTSNPN, CDR2 SVGIG (reference sequence). The V and J ends lost 5 bases and 1 base respectively, with 14 bases between them. The CDR3 runs 15 residues. CDR3 sequence reads: CAWGYGFLNTGELFF. CDR3 nucleotide sequence: TGTGCCTGGGGCTACGGGTTCTTGAACACCGGGGAGCTGTTTTTT.

This clone was found a few times. The chain recombines TRBV10-2 with TRBJ2-7, with TRBD2 matching over 7 bases. The CDR3 is 11 residues long. Germline CDR1 and CDR2: WSHSY and SAAADI. V was clipped by 8 bases and J by 6 bases; unmatched bases: 4. CDR3 nucleotide sequence: TGCGCCAGCGGGGAGGGGAGCGAGCAGTACTTC. As protein: CASGEGSEQYF.

The rearrangement links TRBV28 to TRBJ1-2; D is possibly TRBD1 (6 bases). The V gene's germline CDR1 is MDHEN and CDR2 SYDVKM. The CDR3 sequence is 12 residues long. The V end was cut by 6 bases, the J end by 7 bases, with 12 bases between. This chain's CDR3 is CASSQGSSGYTF. The CDR3 bases are TGTGCCAGCAGCCAGGGGTCGTCTGGCTACACCTTC.

The rearrangement joins TRBV4-2 to TRBJ2-7, with D perhaps TRBD1 (5 bases). Germline lookup yields CDR1 LGHNA and CDR2 YNFKEQ. The CDR3 runs 15 residues. Trimming pared 0 bases from V and 4 bases from J, leaving 13 bases between. Here the CDR3 reads CASSQEGATGYEQYF. CDR3 coding DNA: TGTGCCAGCAGCCAAGAAGGCGCCACAGGTTACGAGCAGTACTTC.

The chain combines TRBV19 with TRBJ1-1; no definite D call. The V and J ends lost 4 bases and 2 bases respectively, with 11 bases between them. CDR3 size: 14 residues. CDR1 and CDR2 (germline): LNHDA, SQIVND (reference sequence). The CDR3 protein is CASSNGRLNTEAFF. The CDR3 coding sequence is TGTGCCAGTAGTAATGGCAGGTTAAACACTGAAGCTTTCTTT.

The chain uses TRBV11-2 and TRBJ2-7, with TRBD1 matching over 11 bases. Looked up from germline, CDR1 is SGHAT and CDR2 is FQNNGV. This CDR3 is built from 15 residues. V trimming: 5 bases; J trimming: 4 bases; junction bases outside the gene matches: 7. CDR3 bases: TGTGCCAGCAGCCGCACCGGGACAGGGGGTTACGAGCAGTACTTC. Encoded protein: CASSRTGTGGYEQYF.

V and J are TRBV5-4 and TRBJ2-7, with TRBD2 identical over 7 bases. V trimming: 6 bases; J trimming: 0 bases; junction bases outside the gene matches: 9. Germline V lookup: CDR1 SGHNT, CDR2 YYREEE (reference sequence). CDR3 length: 15 amino acids. The CDR3 region is CASNVGGESSYEQYF. In nucleotides, the CDR3 is TGTGCCAGCAACGTGGGGGGGGAGAGCTCCTACGAGCAGTACTTC.

The V gene is TRBV7-2, the J gene TRBJ1-1; maybe TRBD1 (5 bases). The germline gives CDR1 SGHTA, CDR2 FQGNSA. The CDR3 has 15 residues. V was cut by 6 bases and J by 1 base, with 15 bases left in between. The CDR3 DNA reads as TGTGCCAGCAGACAGGACCGCCTCCCGAACACTGAAGCTTTCTTT. Its translation is CASRQDRLPNTEAFF.

The chain couples TRBV9 to TRBJ1-2; tentative D call: TRBD1 (5 bases). V dropped 8 bases and J dropped 5 bases, with 13 bases sitting between them. The CDR3 has 12 residues. Germline V gene sequence: CDR1 SGDLS, CDR2 YYNGEE. CDR3 nucleotide sequence: TGTGCCAGTGGACAATCAGCTTATGGCTACACCTTC. Its protein product is CASGQSAYGYTF.

The chain carries TRBV19 and TRBJ1-5; tentative D call: TRBD1 (6 bases). The CDR3 sequence is 15 residues long. Germline V lookup: CDR1 LNHDA, CDR2 SQIVND (reference sequence). Trimming removed 3 bases from V and 2 bases from J, with 11 bases in between. CDR3 coding DNA: TGTGCCAGTAGTATTTTAGGACAGCGCAATCAGCCCCAGCATTTT. Amino acids: CASSILGQRNQPQHF.

The rearrangement joins TRBV30 to TRBJ2-7, with TRBD1 as a possible D gene (6 bases). V gave up 3 bases and J gave up 6 bases, with 15 bases separating them. Germline V gives CDR1 GTSNPN, CDR2 SVGIG (reference sequence). The CDR3 consists of 13 residues. The CDR3 reads CAWSKNQGREQYF. The CDR3 region has the DNA TGTGCCTGGAGCAAAAATCAGGGGCGCGAGCAGTACTTC. The full variable domain, rest sourced from reference TRBV30 and TRBJ2-7, is SQTIHQWPATLVQPVGSPLSLECTVEGTSNPNLYWYRQAAGRGLQLLFYSVGIGQISSEVPQNLSASRPQDRQFILSSKKLLLSDSGFYLCAWSKNQGREQYFGPGTRLTVT.

The rearrangement links TRBV15 to TRBJ2-2; D remains unclear. The CDR3 covers 13 residues. Germline CDR1 LNHNV, CDR2 YYDKDF (reference sequence). V shed 4 bases and J shed 2 bases, with 5 bases lying between them. The CDR3 DNA follows: TGTGCCACCAGCAACAGAAACACCGGGGAGCTGTTTTTT. This gives the protein CATSNRNTGELFF.

This sequence joins TRBV30 and TRBJ2-6, with 7 nucleotides matching TRBD1. V was pared by 8 bases and J by 2 bases, with 6 bases of the junction left unmatched. This CDR3 region has 14 residues. Germline CDR1 GTSNPN, CDR2 SVGIG (reference sequence). In DNA form, the CDR3 reads TGTGCCCTCGACAGGGTCACTGGGGCCAACGTCCTGACTTTC. Translated, it gives CALDRVTGANVLTF.

V usage is TRBV7-9 and J usage is TRBJ2-1; a possible D gene is TRBD1 (6 bases). Trimming pared 4 bases from V and 10 bases from J, leaving 14 bases between. Looked up from germline, CDR1 is SEHNR and CDR2 is FQNEAQ (reference sequence). This CDR3 is 13 amino acids long. CDR3 amino acids: CASSSGTSPEQFF. CDR3 coding DNA: TGTGCCAGCAGCTCAGGGACATCTCCAGAGCAGTTCTTC. The whole variable domain, filled in from reference TRBV7-9 and TRBJ2-1, reads DTGVSQNPRHKITKRGQNVTFRCDPISEHNRLYWYRQTLGQGPEFLTYFQNEAQLEKSRLLSDRFSAERPKGSFSTLEIQRTEQGDSAMYLCASSSGTSPEQFFGPGTRLTVL.

The chain recombines TRBV5-4 with TRBJ2-7, with D possibly TRBD2 on 6 matching bases. Germline CDR1 is SGHNT and CDR2 is YYREEE (reference sequence). The CDR3 is 14 amino acids. Trimming removed 3 bases at V and 0 bases at J, with 10 bases between. CDR3 region: CASSWGTDSYEQYF. CDR3 DNA sequence: TGTGCCAGCAGCTGGGGGACTGACTCCTACGAGCAGTACTTC.

The chain has TRBV27 and TRBJ1-4, with D perhaps matching TRBD1 (6 bases). Germline CDR1 and CDR2: MNHEY and SMNVEV (reference sequence). Trimming stripped 6 bases from V and 5 bases from J, with 16 bases between. There are 15 residues in the CDR3. CDR3 region: CASRPTLDRNEKLFF. For the CDR3, the DNA is TGTGCCAGCAGGCCCACTCTGGACAGAAATGAAAAACTGTTTTTT.

The J gene is TRBJ2-7, the V gene TRBV19; tentative D call: TRBD1 (6 bases). The CDR3 runs 15 residues. The ends were cut back, 7 bases at V and 3 bases at J, with 19 bases in the middle. Germline V lookup: CDR1 LNHDA, CDR2 SQIVND (reference sequence). Here the CDR3 DNA reads TGTGCCAGTACCTCCGACAGGCTAGGTGACTACGAGCAGTACTTC. This codes for CASTSDRLGDYEQYF.

V usage is TRBV13 and J usage is TRBJ2-7; 7 bases are shared with TRBD2. V dropped 2 bases and J dropped 4; count of bases not matched to a gene: 8. CDR3 length: 15 residues. Germline values: CDR1 PRHDT, CDR2 FYEKMQ (reference sequence). CDR3 loop: CASSLSSGGAYEQYF. The CDR3 nucleotides read TGTGCCAGCAGCTTATCTAGCGGAGGAGCATACGAGCAGTACTTC.

The chain recombines TRBV3-1 (or the pseudogene TRBV3-2) with TRBJ2-7; TRBD1 aligns across 7 bases. The V gene's germline CDR1 is LGHDT and CDR2 YNNKEL (reference sequence). The trim removed 1 base at V and 2 bases at J, leaving 2 bases unmatched. The CDR3 runs to 14 residues. The CDR3 loop is CASSQGTGPYEQYF. Written as DNA, the CDR3 is TGTGCCAGCAGCCAAGGGACAGGTCCCTACGAGCAGTACTTC.

V is TRBV24-1 and J is TRBJ2-7, with TRBD2 matching over 11 bases. CDR3 length: 16 residues. CDR1 KGHDR and CDR2 SFDVKD come from the germline V gene. Trimming took 1 base from V and 0 from J; bases not matched to a gene: 1. The CDR3 region has the DNA TGTGCCACCAGTGATTTACTAGCGGGGGACTCCTACGAGCAGTACTTC. Protein sequence: CATSDLLAGDSYEQYF.